Sequencing of this T cell receptor beta chain was carried out in a study of OX40 agonist ivuxolimab in advanced cancers. Study-wide results and limits: Expanded clones tended on average to be more numerous among CD8+ T cells than CD4+.

Using immunoSEQ multiplex PCR, the repertoire was profiled, and TCRdb retains in-frame clones only, with some absent. The sample holds 40,000 or so clones, about 80% seen once. As concerns this clone: Its target is not known.

Germline V gene sequence: CDR1 SGHTS, CDR2 YDEGEE. V dropped 2 bases and J dropped 4 bases, with 15 bases sitting between them. The CDR3 totals 15 residues. Sequencing used CD4+ or CD8+ T cells sorted from blood, obtained in a trial of the OX40 agonist ivuxolimab. This receptor was obtained from an adult with an advanced solid tumor such as melanoma, head and neck, liver or kidney cancer. J is TRBJ1-1 and V is TRBV5-8; D is unresolved. CDR3 nucleotides: TGTGCCAGCAGCTTCACCGGACTCCTCGGCACTGAAGCTTTCTTT. As protein: CASSFTGLLGTEAFF.